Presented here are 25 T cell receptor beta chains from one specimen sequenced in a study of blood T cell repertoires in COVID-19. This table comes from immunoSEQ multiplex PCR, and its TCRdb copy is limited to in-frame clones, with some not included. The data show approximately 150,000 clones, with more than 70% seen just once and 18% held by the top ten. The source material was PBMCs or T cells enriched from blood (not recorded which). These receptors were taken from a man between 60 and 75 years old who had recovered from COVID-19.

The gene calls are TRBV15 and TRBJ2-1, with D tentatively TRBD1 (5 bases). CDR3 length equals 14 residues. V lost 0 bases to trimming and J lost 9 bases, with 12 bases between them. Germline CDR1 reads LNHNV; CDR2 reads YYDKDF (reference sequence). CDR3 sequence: CATSRDGTGSEQFF. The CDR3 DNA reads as TGTGCCACCAGCAGAGATGGAACAGGCAGTGAGCAGTTCTTC.

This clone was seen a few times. In DNA form, the CDR3 reads TGTGCCAGCAGCTTAGGTTCGGCCTACAATGAGCAGTTCTTC. Its translation is CASSLGSAYNEQFF. The J gene is TRBJ2-1, the V gene TRBV11-3, with unresolved D. The CDR3 covers 14 residues. The germline V gene encodes CDR1 SGHNT and CDR2 YENEEA. The V gene lost 1 base and the J gene lost 2 bases, with 6 bases spanning the gap. Together with reference TRBV11-3 and TRBJ2-1, the CDR3 gives the full variable domain: EAGVVQSPRYKIIEKKQPVAFWCNPISGHNTLYWYLQNLGQGPELLIRYENEEAVDDSQLPKDRFSAERLKGVDSTLKIQPAELGDSAVYLCASSLGSAYNEQFFGPGTRLTVL.

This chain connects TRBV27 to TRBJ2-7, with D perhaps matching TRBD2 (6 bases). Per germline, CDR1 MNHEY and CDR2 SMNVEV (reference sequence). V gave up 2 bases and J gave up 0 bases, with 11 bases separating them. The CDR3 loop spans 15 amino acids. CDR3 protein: CASSLGGRGSYEQYF. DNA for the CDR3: TGTGCCAGCAGTTTAGGCGGGCGGGGCTCCTACGAGCAGTACTTC.

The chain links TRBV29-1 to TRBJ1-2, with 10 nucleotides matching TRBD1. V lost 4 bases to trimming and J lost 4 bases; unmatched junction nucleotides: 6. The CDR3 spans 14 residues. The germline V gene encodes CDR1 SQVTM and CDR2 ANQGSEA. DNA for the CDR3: TGCAGCGTTGCTTCGACAGGGGGCGCCTATGGCTACACCTTC. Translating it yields CSVASTGGAYGYTF.

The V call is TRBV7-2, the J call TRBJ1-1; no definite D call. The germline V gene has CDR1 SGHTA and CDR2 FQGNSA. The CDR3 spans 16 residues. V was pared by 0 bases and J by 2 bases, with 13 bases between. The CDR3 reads CASSLALQTPNTEAFF. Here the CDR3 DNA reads TGTGCCAGCAGCTTAGCGCTGCAGACACCTAACACTGAAGCTTTCTTT. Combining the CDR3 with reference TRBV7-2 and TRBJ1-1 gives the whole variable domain GAGVSQSPSNKVTEKGKDVELRCDPISGHTALYWYRQSLGQGLEFLIYFQGNSAPDKSGLPSDRFSAERTGGSVSTLTIQRTQQEDSAVYLCASSLALQTPNTEAFFGQGTRLTVV.

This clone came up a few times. The CDR3 here is CASSSRSGGEQYF. The CDR3 coding sequence is TGTGCCAGCAGTTCGAGGTCGGGGGGCGAGCAGTACTTC. The chain couples TRBV12-3 or TRBV12-4 to TRBJ2-7; 7 bases are a match to TRBD2. The CDR3 covers 13 residues. Trimming took 4 bases from V and 6 from J; bases not matched to a gene: 6.

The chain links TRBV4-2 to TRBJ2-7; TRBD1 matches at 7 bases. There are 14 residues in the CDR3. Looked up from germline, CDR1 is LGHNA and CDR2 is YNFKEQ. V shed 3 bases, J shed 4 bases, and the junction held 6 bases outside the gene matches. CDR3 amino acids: CASSHATGDYEQYF. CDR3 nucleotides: TGTGCCAGCAGCCATGCAACAGGGGATTACGAGCAGTACTTC.

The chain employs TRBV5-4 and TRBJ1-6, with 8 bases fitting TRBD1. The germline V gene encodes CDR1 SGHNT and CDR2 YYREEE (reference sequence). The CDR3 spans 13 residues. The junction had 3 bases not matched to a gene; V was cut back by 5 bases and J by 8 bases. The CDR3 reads CASSADRDSPLHF. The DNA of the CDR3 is TGTGCCAGCAGTGCGGACAGGGATTCACCCCTCCACTTT.

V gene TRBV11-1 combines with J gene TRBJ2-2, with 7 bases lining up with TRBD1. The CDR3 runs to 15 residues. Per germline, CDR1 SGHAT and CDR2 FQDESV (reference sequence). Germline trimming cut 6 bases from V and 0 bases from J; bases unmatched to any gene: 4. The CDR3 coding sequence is TGTGCCAGCAGTACTACAGGGGCGAACACCGGGGAGCTGTTTTTT. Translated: CASSTTGANTGELFF.

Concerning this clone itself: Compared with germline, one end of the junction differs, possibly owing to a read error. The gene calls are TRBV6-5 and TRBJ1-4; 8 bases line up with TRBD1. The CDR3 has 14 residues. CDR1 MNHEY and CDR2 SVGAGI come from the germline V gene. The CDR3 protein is CASAQRGMGTGADF. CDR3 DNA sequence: TGTGCCAGCGCCCAAAGAGGTATGGGGACAGGCGCTGATTTT.

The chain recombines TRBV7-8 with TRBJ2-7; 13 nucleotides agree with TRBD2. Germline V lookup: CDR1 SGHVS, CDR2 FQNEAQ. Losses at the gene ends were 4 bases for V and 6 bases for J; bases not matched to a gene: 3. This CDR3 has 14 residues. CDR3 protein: CASSSRTSGGEQYF. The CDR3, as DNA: TGTGCCAGCAGCTCACGGACTAGCGGGGGCGAGCAGTACTTC.

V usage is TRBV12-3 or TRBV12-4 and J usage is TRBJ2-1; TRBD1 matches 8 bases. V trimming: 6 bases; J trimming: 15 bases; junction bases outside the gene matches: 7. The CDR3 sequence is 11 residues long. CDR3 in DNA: TGTGCCAGCAGACGCACAGGGGGTCTGTTCTTC. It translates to CASRRTGGLFF.

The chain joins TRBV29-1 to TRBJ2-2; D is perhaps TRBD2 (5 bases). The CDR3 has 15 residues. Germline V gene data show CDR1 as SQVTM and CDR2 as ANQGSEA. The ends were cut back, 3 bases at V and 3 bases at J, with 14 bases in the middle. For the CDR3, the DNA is TGCAGCGTTGATTTACCGGGATGGGACACCGGGGAGCTGTTTTTT. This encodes CSVDLPGWDTGELFF.

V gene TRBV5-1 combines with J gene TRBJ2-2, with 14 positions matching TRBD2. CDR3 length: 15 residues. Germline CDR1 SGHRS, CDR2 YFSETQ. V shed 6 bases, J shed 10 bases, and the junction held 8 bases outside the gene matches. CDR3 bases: TGCGCCAGCAAGACTAGCGGGGGGGCCATAGAGGAGCTGTTTTTT. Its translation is CASKTSGGAIEELFF.

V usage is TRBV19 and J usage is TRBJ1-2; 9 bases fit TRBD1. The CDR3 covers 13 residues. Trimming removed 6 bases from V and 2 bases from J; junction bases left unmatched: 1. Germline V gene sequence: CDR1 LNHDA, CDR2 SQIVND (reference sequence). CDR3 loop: CASRGQGNYGYTF. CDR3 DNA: TGTGCCAGTAGAGGACAGGGGAACTATGGCTACACCTTC.

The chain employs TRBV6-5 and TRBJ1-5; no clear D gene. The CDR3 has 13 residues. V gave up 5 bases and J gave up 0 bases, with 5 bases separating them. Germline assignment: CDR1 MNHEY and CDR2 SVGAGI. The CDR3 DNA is TGTGCCAGCAGTAATCTTAGCAATCAGCCCCAGCATTTT. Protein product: CASSNLSNQPQHF.

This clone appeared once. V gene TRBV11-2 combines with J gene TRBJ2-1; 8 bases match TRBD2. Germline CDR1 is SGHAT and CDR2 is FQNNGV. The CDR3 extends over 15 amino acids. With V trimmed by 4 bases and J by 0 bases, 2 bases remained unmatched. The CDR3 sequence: CASSSRGVSYNEQFF. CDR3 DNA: TGTGCCAGCAGCTCGCGGGGGGTCTCCTACAATGAGCAGTTCTTC. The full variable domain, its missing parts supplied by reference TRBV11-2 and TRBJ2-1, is EAGVAQSPRYKIIEKRQSVAFWCNPISGHATLYWYQQILGQGPKLLIQFQNNGVVDDSQLPKDRFSAERLKGVDSTLKIQPAKLEDSAVYLCASSSRGVSYNEQFFGPGTRLTVL.

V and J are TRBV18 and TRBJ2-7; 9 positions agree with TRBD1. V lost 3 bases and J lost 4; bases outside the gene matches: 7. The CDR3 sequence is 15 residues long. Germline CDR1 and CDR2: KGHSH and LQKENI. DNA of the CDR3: TGTGCCAGCTCACCGAAGGACAGGGGAAATTACGAGCAGTACTTC. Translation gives CASSPKDRGNYEQYF.

The CDR3 reads CASSQGWAYSPLHF. CDR3 bases: TGTGCCAGCAGCCAGGGGTGGGCCTATTCACCCCTCCACTTT. The V call is TRBV5-4, the J call TRBJ1-6, with D tentatively TRBD1 (6 bases). Germline assignment: CDR1 SGHNT and CDR2 YYREEE (reference sequence). The CDR3 extends over 14 amino acids. Trimming pared 4 bases from V and 8 bases from J, leaving 13 bases between.

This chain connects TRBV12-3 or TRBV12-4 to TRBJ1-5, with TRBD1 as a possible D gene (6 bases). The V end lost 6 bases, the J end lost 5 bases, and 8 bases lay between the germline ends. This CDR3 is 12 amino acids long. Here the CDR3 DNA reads TGTGCCAGCAGACAGGGTTATCAGCCCCAGCATTTT. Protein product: CASRQGYQPQHF.

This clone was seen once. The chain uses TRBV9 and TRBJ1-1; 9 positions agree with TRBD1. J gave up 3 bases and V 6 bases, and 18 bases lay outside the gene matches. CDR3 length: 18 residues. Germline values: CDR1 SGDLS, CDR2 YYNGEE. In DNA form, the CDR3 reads TGTGCCAGCAATCGACACCGGGACAGGGTGTCGGTGGACACTGAAGCTTTCTTT. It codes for CASNRHRDRVSVDTEAFF.

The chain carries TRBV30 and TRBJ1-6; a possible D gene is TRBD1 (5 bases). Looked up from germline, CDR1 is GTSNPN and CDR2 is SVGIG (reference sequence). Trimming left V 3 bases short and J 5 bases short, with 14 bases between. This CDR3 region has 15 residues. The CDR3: CAWRISGGDNSPLHF. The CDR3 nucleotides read TGTGCCTGGAGAATTTCGGGGGGTGATAATTCACCCCTCCACTTT.

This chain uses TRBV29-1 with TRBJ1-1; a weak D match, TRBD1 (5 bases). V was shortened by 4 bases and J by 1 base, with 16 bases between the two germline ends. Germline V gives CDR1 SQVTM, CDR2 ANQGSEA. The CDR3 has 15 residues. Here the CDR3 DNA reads TGCAGCGTTGGCGGTGGGGGGTTTGGGAACACTGAAGCTTTCTTT. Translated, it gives CSVGGGGFGNTEAFF.

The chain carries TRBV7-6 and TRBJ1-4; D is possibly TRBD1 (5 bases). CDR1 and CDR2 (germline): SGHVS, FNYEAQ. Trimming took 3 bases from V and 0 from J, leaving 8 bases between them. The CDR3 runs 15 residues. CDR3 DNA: TGTGCCAGCAGCTTGGGGGGGACAACTAATGAAAAACTGTTTTTT. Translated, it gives CASSLGGTTNEKLFF.

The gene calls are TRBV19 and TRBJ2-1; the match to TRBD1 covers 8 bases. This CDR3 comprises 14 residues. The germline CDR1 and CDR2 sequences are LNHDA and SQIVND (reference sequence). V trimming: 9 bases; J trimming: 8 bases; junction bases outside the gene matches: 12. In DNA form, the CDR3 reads TGTGCCAGCGCTGGACAGGGCATTTTCGATGAGCAGTTCTTC. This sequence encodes CASAGQGIFDEQFF.